These 17 T cell receptor beta chains originate from one sample sequenced in a study of blood T cell repertoires in COVID-19. Profiling relied on immunoSEQ multiplex PCR, and the TCRdb table lists in-frame clones only, not all of them. The top ten hold around 5.6% of the sample, which has some 19,000 clones, 70% to 85% seen once. Specimen: peripheral blood. The receptors here all came from a human donor in a cohort sampled during active COVID-19.

The V call is TRBV5-1, the J call TRBJ2-7, with a tentative D call TRBD2 (6 bases). The CDR3 is made up of 13 amino acids. Germline V gene sequence: CDR1 SGHRS, CDR2 YFSETQ. Trimming pared 4 bases from V and 5 bases from J, leaving 13 bases between. CDR3 sequence: CASSGGLTDEQYF. The CDR3 nucleotides are TGCGCCAGCAGCGGGGGACTCACGGACGAGCAGTACTTC.

V usage is TRBV6-5 and J usage is TRBJ1-2; TRBD1 aligns across 9 bases. V was pared by 4 bases and J by 6 bases, with 12 bases of the junction left unmatched. The CDR3 consists of 16 residues. The germline CDR1 and CDR2 sequences are MNHEY and SVGAGI. CDR3: CASSSTPGQGAHGYTF. In nucleotides, the CDR3 is TGTGCCAGCAGTTCGACGCCGGGACAGGGAGCTCATGGCTACACCTTC.

The V and J genes are TRBV5-6 and TRBJ2-7; 7 bases agree with TRBD1. Per germline, CDR1 SGHDT and CDR2 YYEEEE. V was pared by 4 bases and J by 2 bases, with 9 bases of the junction left unmatched. The CDR3 covers 15 residues. The CDR3 protein is CASSVATGDPYEQYF. CDR3 coding DNA: TGTGCCAGCAGCGTGGCCACAGGGGACCCCTACGAGCAGTACTTC.

This chain joins TRBV6-2 or TRBV6-3 and TRBJ2-5, with 10 bases lining up with TRBD2. Germline CDR1 MNHEY, CDR2 SVGEGT. V lost 2 bases, J lost 4 bases, and 7 bases stayed unmatched. CDR3 length equals 16 residues. CDR3 sequence reads: CASSYIPGLAPETQYF. The CDR3 nucleotides are TGTGCCAGCAGTTACATACCGGGACTAGCGCCAGAGACCCAGTACTTC.

This chain joins TRBV27 and TRBJ2-4, with 7 bases lining up with TRBD2. The germline V gene has CDR1 MNHEY and CDR2 SMNVEV (reference sequence). This CDR3 spans 15 amino acids. The V gene end was trimmed by 7 bases and the J gene end by 8 bases; junction bases not matched to a gene: 14. For the CDR3, the DNA is TGTGCCAGCATGCGATGGGGTGCGGGAGAGGACATTCAGTACTTC. Its protein product is CASMRWGAGEDIQYF.

The rearrangement joins TRBV28 to TRBJ2-3, with 7 bases fitting TRBD2. CDR3 length equals 17 residues. The ends lost 6 bases at V and 0 bases at J; junction bases unmatched: 12. Germline-derived CDR1 and CDR2 are MDHEN and SYDVKM. The CDR3 DNA reads as TGTGCCAGCAGCCCGCCCTCGGGCGGGGGAAGCACAGATACGCAGTATTTT. It specifies CASSPPSGGGSTDTQYF.

V usage is TRBV28 and J usage is TRBJ2-1, with D possibly matching TRBD2 (6 bases). Trimming removed 7 bases at V and 1 base at J, with 26 bases between. This CDR3 region has 19 residues. The germline V gene has CDR1 MDHEN and CDR2 SYDVKM. CDR3 loop: CASKRAHWKGGGSYNEQFF. DNA for the CDR3: TGTGCCAGCAAAAGGGCCCACTGGAAGGGCGGAGGGTCCTACAATGAGCAGTTCTTC.

The chain is built from TRBV6-4 and TRBJ2-3, with 11 bases matching TRBD2. Trimming cost V 3 bases and J 0 bases; bases outside gene matches: 2. The CDR3 loop spans 16 amino acids. Germline loops: CDR1 MRHNA, CDR2 SNTAGT. CDR3 DNA sequence: TGTGCCAGCAGTGAACTAGCGGGAGCTAGCACAGATACGCAGTATTTT. Protein: CASSELAGASTDTQYF.

The chain recombines TRBV12-3 or TRBV12-4 with TRBJ1-5, with a weak D call TRBD1 (5 bases). The CDR3 sequence is 12 residues long. V was clipped by 8 bases and J by 7 bases, with 12 bases between them. Written as DNA, the CDR3 is TGTGCCAGCGGGCAGGGCGTACAGCCCCAGCATTTT. This encodes CASGQGVQPQHF.

The V call is TRBV4-1, the J call TRBJ2-7, with D maybe TRBD1 (5 bases). The CDR3 has 17 residues. Looked up from germline, CDR1 is MGHRA and CDR2 is YSYEKL. V was clipped by 2 bases and J by 2 bases, with 19 bases between them. The CDR3 DNA follows: TGCGCCAGCAGCCAACCGCTGACAGCACTTACCCCCTACGAGCAGTACTTC. As protein: CASSQPLTALTPYEQYF.

The genes are TRBV4-2 and TRBJ2-5; 8 positions agree with TRBD2. The CDR3 runs 15 residues. CDR1 is LGHNA and CDR2 is YNFKEQ in the germline V gene. The junction had 9 bases not matched to a gene; V was cut back by 4 bases and J by 5 bases. The CDR3: CASSPRAGDQETQYF. The DNA of the CDR3 is TGTGCCAGCAGCCCACGAGCGGGAGATCAGGAGACCCAGTACTTC.

V is TRBV6-2 or TRBV6-3 and J is TRBJ2-1; possible D gene TRBD1, 6 bases. With 2 bases removed from V and 3 bases from J, the gap between germline ends came to 11 bases. This CDR3 comprises 15 residues. CDR1 is MNHEY, CDR2 SVGEGT, per germline. This chain's CDR3 is CASSYEEGGYNEQFF. Here the CDR3 DNA reads TGTGCCAGCAGTTACGAAGAAGGGGGCTACAATGAGCAGTTCTTC.

The rearrangement links TRBV12-3 or TRBV12-4 to TRBJ1-2; 7 bases fit TRBD1. The CDR3 is made up of 11 amino acids. The trim removed 5 bases at V and 7 bases at J, leaving 1 base unmatched. The DNA of the CDR3 is TGTGCCAGCAGTGGACAGGCTGGCTACACCTTC. Translation gives CASSGQAGYTF.

This chain links TRBV28 with TRBJ1-2; D unclear. The CDR3 covers 12 residues. V lost 6 bases to trimming and J lost 0 bases, with 5 bases between them. CDR1 is MDHEN and CDR2 is SYDVKM in the germline V gene. The CDR3 is CASSPTNYGYTF. The DNA for the CDR3 is TGTGCCAGCAGCCCCACTAACTATGGCTACACCTTC.

This chain connects TRBV11-2 to TRBJ1-5; perhaps TRBD1 as D (6 bases). The V end lost 4 bases, the J end lost 1 base, and 11 bases lay between the germline ends. This CDR3 is built from 15 residues. Germline CDR1 SGHAT, CDR2 FQNNGV. This CDR3 is CASSSSDRSNQPQHF. CDR3 in DNA: TGTGCCAGCAGCTCCTCGGACAGAAGCAATCAGCCCCAGCATTTT.

Note on this clone: One end of the junction is discordant with germline, which a read error may explain. V gene TRBV5-4 combines with J gene TRBJ1-1; 10 positions match TRBD1. Germline V gene sequence: CDR1 SGHNT, CDR2 YYREEE (reference sequence). The CDR3 consists of 13 residues. The CDR3 spells CASSLKRQGALIF. The DNA for the CDR3 is TGTGCCAGCAGCTTGAAAAGACAGGGGGCTCTCATCTTT.

This clone has a single count. The gene calls are TRBV14 and TRBJ2-5; 9 bases are shared with TRBD1. This CDR3 is 15 amino acids long. Per germline, CDR1 SGHDN and CDR2 FVKESK. The J segment lost 2 bases and the V segment lost 4 bases, leaving 5 bases of the junction unmatched. CDR3 sequence: CASSLRTGAQETQYF. CDR3 nucleotides: TGTGCCAGCAGCCTCAGGACAGGGGCGCAAGAGACCCAGTACTTC.